The next 26 T cell receptor beta chains were all read from a single sample in a study of blood T cells in healthy people across ages. Combining a sample-barcoded 5' primer with a J-beta primer mix, a second PCR ran for roughly 6 to 12 cycles. TCRdb re-called the 5' RACE reads through MiXCR, storing one row per CDR3 protein. The table has 2 million or so distinct CDR3 sequences, around 50% seen once; the top ten hold 2% to 2.5%. Sequenced sample: blood. These receptor sequences come from a woman aged 40 to 50 in good health.

This chain links TRBV10-3 with TRBJ1-5; perhaps TRBD1 as D (6 bases). V lost 5 bases and J 6 bases, leaving 14 bases between the germline ends. Germline V CDR1 and CDR2: ENHRY, SYGVKD. There are 14 residues in the CDR3. The CDR3 DNA follows: TGTGCCATCAGTCCGACAGGTGCAGTTCAGCCCCAGCATTTT. This gives the protein CAISPTGAVQPQHF.

This chain connects TRBV6-2 or TRBV6-3 to TRBJ2-7; 7 positions agree with TRBD1. CDR1 MNHEY and CDR2 SVGEGT come from the germline V gene. This CDR3 has 15 residues. V shed 5 bases and J 1 base; nucleotides not matched to a gene: 8. The CDR3 region has the DNA TGTGCCAGCAGTCATGACAGGGTTGAGTCCTACGAGCAGTACTTC. This translates into CASSHDRVESYEQYF.

V and J are TRBV20-1 and TRBJ2-7; maybe TRBD2 (6 bases). The CDR3 is 14 residues long. CDR1 is DFQATT, CDR2 SNEGSKA, per germline (reference sequence). Trimming shortened V by 2 bases and J by 3 bases, and 14 bases separated the two germline ends. The CDR3 DNA sequence: TGCAGTGCTAGACCCCCCGGGGAGGTCTACGAGCAGTACTTC. It codes for CSARPPGEVYEQYF.

The gene calls are TRBV7-3 and TRBJ2-3, with 10 bases fitting TRBD2. With V trimmed by 4 bases and J by 2 bases, 9 bases remained unmatched. CDR1 is SGHTA, CDR2 FQGTGA, per germline. The CDR3 length is 17 residues. The CDR3 DNA reads as TGTGCCAGCAGCTCGTCAGCTAGCGGGGGTTCCACAGATACGCAGTATTTT. Amino acid sequence: CASSSSASGGSTDTQYF. The full variable domain, in which reference TRBV7-3 and TRBJ2-3 provide the parts outside the CDR3, is GAGVSQTPSNKVTEKGKYVELRCDPISGHTALYWYRQSLGQGPEFLIYFQGTGAADDSGLPNDRFFAVRPEGSVSTLKIQRTERGDSAVYLCASSSSASGGSTDTQYFGPGTRLTVL.

The gene calls are TRBV7-9 and TRBJ2-5; the match to TRBD1 covers 7 bases. The J call may not be correct, given that the DNA end is closer to TRBJ2-7. This CDR3 is 15 amino acids long. CDR1 SEHNR and CDR2 FQNEAQ come from the germline V gene (reference sequence). The CDR3 region has the DNA TGTGCCAGCAGCTTCCGACAGGGTCCGATCGACGAGCAGTACTTC. This encodes CASSFRQGPIDEQYF.

The V and J genes are TRBV6-5 and TRBJ1-1; 8 bases map to TRBD1. Per germline, CDR1 MNHEY and CDR2 SVGAGI. This CDR3 has 14 amino acids. The junction had 8 bases not matched to a gene; V was cut back by 6 bases and J by 5 bases. In DNA form, the CDR3 reads TGTGCCAGCAGAAGAGGACAGGGCGGGACTGAAGCTTTCTTT. Its translation is CASRRGQGGTEAFF.

The gene calls are TRBV9 and TRBJ2-7, with TRBD1 matching 10 bases. In germline, CDR1 is SGDLS, CDR2 YYNGEE. With 0 bases clipped from V and 4 bases from J, the junction kept 7 bases outside the gene matches. The CDR3 consists of 16 residues. This CDR3 reads CASSVGEGQGSYEQYF. CDR3 in DNA: TGTGCCAGCAGCGTAGGTGAGGGACAGGGGAGTTACGAGCAGTACTTC.

The rearrangement uses TRBV12-3 or TRBV12-4 and TRBJ2-3, with D perhaps TRBD1 (6 bases). The CDR3 is 14 residues long. Trimming removed 3 bases at V and 3 bases at J, with 10 bases between. CDR3 DNA sequence: TGTGCCAGCAGTTTTGAACAGGGAACAGATACGCAGTATTTT. It codes for CASSFEQGTDTQYF.

J is TRBJ2-1 and V is TRBV20-1, with 9 bases fitting TRBD2. Germline V lookup: CDR1 DFQATT, CDR2 SNEGSKA (reference sequence). The CDR3 loop spans 15 amino acids. Trimming took 6 bases from V and 12 from J; bases not matched to a gene: 18. The CDR3, as DNA: TGCAGTGCCCAATCCGGGACTAGCCCCCTAAAAGGGCAGTTCTTC. This codes for CSAQSGTSPLKGQFF.

This chain uses TRBV25-1 with TRBJ1-6; no clear D. This CDR3 is built from 15 residues. V dropped 3 bases and J dropped 9 bases, with 15 bases sitting between them. Germline V gene lookup returns CDR1 MGHDK and CDR2 SYGVNS. The CDR3 nucleotides are TGTGCCAGCAGTGAGTGGGCAGGTCCTTCTTCACCCCTCCACTTT. Translation gives CASSEWAGPSSPLHF.

The chain carries TRBV27 and TRBJ2-3; 11 nucleotides line up with TRBD1. The CDR3 runs to 18 residues. Trimming removed 1 base from V and 2 bases from J; junction bases left unmatched: 8. CDR1 MNHEY and CDR2 SMNVEV come from the germline V gene (reference sequence). The CDR3 sequence is CASSLLGTGGGPTDTQYF. For the CDR3, the DNA is TGTGCCAGCAGTTTATTGGGGACAGGGGGAGGACCCACAGATACGCAGTATTTT.

This chain links TRBV7-8 with TRBJ2-1; D perhaps matches TRBD1 (6 bases). Trimming removed 1 base from V and 1 base from J, with 11 bases in between. This CDR3 region has 16 residues. Looked up from germline, CDR1 is SGHVS and CDR2 is FQNEAQ. As DNA, the CDR3 is TGTGCCAGCAGCTTAGAGGGGGTATGGTCCTACAATGAGCAGTTCTTC. Protein product: CASSLEGVWSYNEQFF.

J is TRBJ2-1 and V is TRBV20-1, with TRBD1 matching 8 bases. V gave up 2 bases and J gave up 4 bases; unmatched junction bases: 10. CDR1 and CDR2 from the germline V gene are DFQATT and SNEGSKA (reference sequence). CDR3 size: 16 residues. CDR3 amino acids: CSARSQAGGPYNEQFF. CDR3 nucleotides: TGCAGTGCTAGAAGTCAGGCAGGGGGCCCTTACAATGAGCAGTTCTTC.

Remarks on this clonotype: A read error is possible here, since a much larger clone lies one base away. The V and J genes are TRBV5-1 and TRBJ1-2; 11 bases line up with TRBD1. Germline-derived CDR1 and CDR2 are SGHRS and YFSETQ. The CDR3 totals 15 residues. The CDR3 region is CASSSGQGAFPGNTF. The CDR3 nucleotides are TGCGCCAGCAGCTCCGGACAGGGGGCGTTTCCTGGCAACACCTTC.

The rearrangement joins TRBV27 to TRBJ2-1; 11 positions match TRBD2. The CDR3 loop spans 15 amino acids. Germline CDR1 MNHEY, CDR2 SMNVEV (reference sequence). V shed 3 bases, J shed 7 bases, and the junction held 5 bases outside the gene matches. The chain's CDR3 is CASSFSSGGWNEQFF. Written as DNA, the CDR3 is TGTGCCAGCAGTTTTTCTAGCGGGGGGTGGAATGAGCAGTTCTTC.

This rearrangement joins TRBV6-5 to TRBJ1-1, with D unresolved. This CDR3 is 13 amino acids long. CDR1 and CDR2 (germline): MNHEY, SVGAGI. V lost 9 bases and J 1 base, leaving 12 bases between the germline ends. This CDR3 is CASLGIKNTEAFF. In DNA form, the CDR3 reads TGTGCCAGTCTGGGGATTAAGAACACTGAAGCTTTCTTT.

The CDR3: CATSDNLYNEQFF. The CDR3 bases are TGTGCCACCAGTGATAATCTTTACAATGAGCAGTTCTTC. The chain joins TRBV24-1 to TRBJ2-1; D uncertain. Germline loops: CDR1 KGHDR, CDR2 SFDVKD. The V and J ends lost 3 bases and 4 bases respectively, with 6 bases between them. The CDR3 loop spans 13 amino acids.

This chain joins TRBV7-2 and TRBJ1-4, with D possibly being TRBD1 (5 bases). Trimming shortened V by 5 bases and J by 8 bases, and 12 bases separated the two germline ends. This CDR3 has 13 amino acids. Germline V gene lookup returns CDR1 SGHTA and CDR2 FQGNSA. The CDR3 protein is CASSVRYREKLFF. The DNA for the CDR3 is TGTGCCAGCAGCGTAAGGTACAGGGAAAAACTGTTTTTT.

V and J are TRBV28 and TRBJ2-7, with 8 bases lining up with TRBD2. CDR3 size: 18 residues. After removal of 3 bases from V and 2 bases from J, the junction contained 15 bases not matched to a gene. Germline V lookup: CDR1 MDHEN, CDR2 SYDVKM. DNA for the CDR3: TGTGCCAGCAGTTTGTCTACTGGCGGGGGGCCCCTCCCCTACGAGCAGTACTTC. It translates to CASSLSTGGGPLPYEQYF.

This clonotype was counted once. The CDR3 is CASRPGLAGGPSPDTQYF. For the CDR3, the DNA is TGTGCCAGCAGGCCGGGACTAGCGGGGGGGCCATCCCCAGATACGCAGTATTTT. The gene calls are TRBV13 and TRBJ2-3; 16 bases map to TRBD2. CDR3 length: 18 amino acids. The germline V gene has CDR1 PRHDT and CDR2 FYEKMQ (reference sequence). Trimming took 6 bases from V and 4 from J; bases not matched to a gene: 10. Based on the CDR3 plus reference TRBV13 and TRBJ2-3, the full variable domain is AAGVIQSPRHLIKEKRETATLKCYPIPRHDTVYWYQQGPGQDPQFLISFYEKMQSDKGSIPDRFSAQQFSDYHSELNMSSLELGDSALYFCASRPGLAGGPSPDTQYFGPGTRLTVL.

This clonotype was detected a few times. The chain uses TRBV7-9 and TRBJ2-7; D may be TRBD1 or TRBD2 (5 bases each). This CDR3 is built from 14 residues. V was cut by 6 bases and J by 5 bases, with 17 bases left in between. CDR1 and CDR2 from the germline V gene are SEHNR and FQNEAQ (reference sequence). The CDR3 loop is CASRGSGTPHEQYF. The CDR3, as DNA: TGTGCCAGCAGAGGGTCCGGGACCCCCCACGAGCAGTACTTC.

The chain has TRBV12-3 or TRBV12-4 and TRBJ2-1; no firm D call. The CDR3 extends over 10 amino acids. Trimming stripped 5 bases from V and 9 bases from J, with 5 bases between. The CDR3 coding sequence is TGTGCCAGCAGTCCGACTGAGCAGTTCTTC. Translating it yields CASSPTEQFF.

On this clonotype: The junction departs from germline at one end; a sequencing error may be responsible. This chain joins TRBV6-2 or TRBV6-3 and TRBJ2-3, with TRBD2 as a possible D gene (5 bases). There are 14 residues in the CDR3. Germline V lookup: CDR1 MNHEY, CDR2 SVGEGT. The CDR3 DNA is TGTGCCAGCAGTTACTCGCGGGTGGTGGATACGCTGTATTTT. Amino acids: CASSYSRVVDTLYF.

V usage is TRBV11-2 and J usage is TRBJ2-5, with TRBD2 as a possible D gene (5 bases). CDR3 length: 16 amino acids. Trimming stripped 5 bases from V and 4 bases from J, with 20 bases between. Germline CDR1 SGHAT, CDR2 FQNNGV. The CDR3, as DNA: TGTGCCAGCAGCCCAAGTTTCGGGGTTGAGGCAGAGACCCAGTACTTC. This sequence encodes CASSPSFGVEAETQYF.

The genes are TRBV2 and TRBJ2-5; no reliable D call. CDR1 is SNHLY and CDR2 is FYNNEI in the germline V gene. There are 13 residues in the CDR3. V was clipped by 2 bases and J by 0 bases, with 4 bases between them. CDR3 amino acids: CASSEWDQETQYF. The CDR3 DNA sequence: TGTGCCAGCAGTGAATGGGACCAAGAGACCCAGTACTTC. Looking up the rest from reference TRBV2 and TRBJ2-5 gives the full variable domain: EPEVTQTPSHQVTQMGQEVILRCVPISNHLYFYWYRQILGQKVEFLVSFYNNEISEKSEIFDDQFSVERPDGSNFTLKIRSTKLEDSAMYFCASSEWDQETQYFGPGTRLLVL.

V gene TRBV14 combines with J gene TRBJ1-2; no firm D call. The germline CDR1 and CDR2 sequences are SGHDN and FVKESK. Trimming stripped 1 base from V and 3 bases from J, with 15 bases between. There are 16 residues in the CDR3. In DNA, the CDR3 is TGTGCCAGCAGCCAAGGGGATCGCGTGGCCTACTATGGCTACACCTTC. Protein product: CASSQGDRVAYYGYTF.